The 7 T cell receptor beta chains listed next were all sequenced from one sample in a study of CD8+ T cells in alopecia areata (dated by TCRdb to 2017 to 2018). To prepare the library, the immunoSEQ multiplex PCR assay was applied. To provide template for TCR sequencing, every sample had RNA extracted and reverse transcribed into cDNA. TCRdb holds this immuneACCESS table with in-frame rearrangements only. Some clones are missing; in checked studies, unresolved V genes explain under half, and the rest has no known cause. This sample gives some 25,000 clones in total; roughly 50% of them show up just once. Approximately 29% of the sample lies in the top ten. The sample comprised NKG2D-high CD8+ T cells sorted from blood. The cell subset or site label on this specimen signifies: sorted CD8+ NKG2D-high blood T cells. The receptors come from a human donor with alopecia areata.

V is TRBV28 and J is TRBJ2-7; possibly TRBD1 or TRBD2 for D (5 bases each). Germline CDR1 is MDHEN and CDR2 is SYDVKM. The CDR3 sequence is 13 residues long. With 5 bases removed from V and 2 bases from J, the gap between germline ends came to 10 bases. The DNA for the CDR3 is TGTGCCAGCAGTGATGGGGACCCCTACGAGCAGTACTTC. Protein: CASSDGDPYEQYF.

The gene calls are TRBV6-5 and TRBJ1-2, with a weak D call TRBD1 (5 bases). Germline V gives CDR1 MNHEY, CDR2 SVGAGI. V lost 2 bases and J lost 7, with 11 bases in between. The CDR3 consists of 13 residues. The CDR3 DNA follows: TGTGCCAGCAGTTACAGGGGAGGGCTTGGCTACACCTTC. This sequence encodes CASSYRGGLGYTF.

The V and J genes are TRBV27 and TRBJ1-4; D is undetermined. Trimming took off 9 bases at V and 8 bases at J, with 16 bases between the two ends. This CDR3 has 13 residues. Per germline, CDR1 MNHEY and CDR2 SMNVEV (reference sequence). CDR3 coding DNA: TGTGCCAGTCGGGCCGCCATAGGGGAAAAACTGTTTTTT. Translated: CASRAAIGEKLFF.

The chain employs TRBV10-2 and TRBJ1-1; D is undetermined. This CDR3 is built from 10 residues. Germline V gene lookup returns CDR1 WSHSY and CDR2 SAAADI. The V end lost 8 bases, the J end lost 4 bases, and 5 bases lay between the germline ends. The CDR3 protein is CASGSTEAFF. The DNA of the CDR3 is TGCGCCAGCGGGAGCACTGAAGCTTTCTTT.

The genes are TRBV13 and TRBJ1-2; unclear D gene. The CDR3 has 12 amino acids. Germline assignment: CDR1 PRHDT and CDR2 FYEKMQ (reference sequence). V was shortened by 0 bases and J by 6 bases, with 5 bases between the two germline ends. CDR3 sequence reads: CASSLGQDGYTF. CDR3 DNA: TGTGCCAGCAGCTTAGGCCAGGATGGCTACACCTTC.

The V gene is TRBV13, the J gene TRBJ1-1; D gene unclear. The germline V gene encodes CDR1 PRHDT and CDR2 FYEKMQ (reference sequence). The CDR3 runs to 12 residues. V dropped 1 base and J dropped 13 bases, with 13 bases sitting between them. CDR3 in amino acids: CASSLEVRDLFF. The CDR3 DNA sequence: TGTGCCAGCAGCTTAGAAGTCCGAGACCTTTTCTTT.

The chain has TRBV28 and TRBJ2-7; 10 nucleotides match TRBD1. V shed 6 bases, J shed 5 bases, and the junction held 10 bases outside the gene matches. This CDR3 has 15 residues. Germline CDR1 MDHEN, CDR2 SYDVKM. The chain's CDR3 is CASSRDRGRLDEQYF. CDR3 DNA sequence: TGTGCCAGCAGCCGCGACAGGGGGCGCTTGGACGAGCAGTACTTC.